The present entry profiles one T cell receptor (beta chain) with its context. Which antigen it targets is not known. Base qualities are not provided; no much larger clone lies one nucleotide away. Peripheral blood samples were provided by related bone marrow donors on the day of marrow donation. Mononuclear cells from peripheral blood and bone marrow were separated by Ficoll-Hypaque density centrifugation and then cryopreserved. These data belong to a study of T cells after posttransplantation cyclophosphamide (dated by TCRdb to 2016 to 2018). Study-wide context: T cell repertoire reconstitution was tracked by TRB sequencing after myeloablative bone marrow transplantation in which posttransplantation cyclophosphamide was used as GVHD prophylaxis. Samples from 30 to 35 PTCy-treated patients, along with samples from 16 of their related bone marrow donors, underwent antigen receptor sequencing. Blood from every one of the approximately 37 PTCy patients who had 1-year posttransplant specimens underwent TRB sequencing. In 3 patients, up to about 3 additional blood samples taken between 2 and 5.2 years after transplant also underwent TRB sequencing, as did pretransplant blood from a handful of patients. Because TRA and TRB clonality correlated tightly in 9 samples, the subsequent TCR analyses were limited to TRB only. Public TRB sequences were compared against a database of over 3,600 sequences linked to responses to pathogens, tumor antigens, self-antigens and alloantigens. Broad study findings and their caveats: Donor-recipient similarity was low at 1-2 months but rose over the first year, and later blood repertoires were often dominated by donor CD8+ memory clones. Across 45 patients, TRB clonality was highly associated with recipient CMV seropositivity and CMV reactivation, and PTCy diversity was similar to diversity in CNI/methotrexate controls. The TRB repertoires of T cells infiltrating skin or the GI tract showed only limited overlap with the TRB repertoires found in blood.

Trimming costs V 3 bases and J 6 bases, and their ends lie 17 bases apart. The germline V gene yields MGHRA for CDR1 and YSYEKL for CDR2. The CDR3 goes from the cysteine to the phenylalanine over 15 residues. The only DNA kept is the CDR3, 45 bases in frame from the first base. TRB sequencing was run on genomic DNA with either the immunoSEQ assay at survey resolution or the hsTCRB kit. As for the authors' bioinformatics: The immunoSEQ software was used for initial read processing, and the LymphoSeq R package was used for repertoire analyses. For each TRB dataset, clonality was calculated as 1 minus normalized Shannon entropy, and the Gini coefficient was computed as well. To infer phenotypes in unsorted samples, TRB sequences from sorted subsets of the recipient or donor were mapped onto the unsorted samples of the same recipient. Held by TCRdb, this immuneACCESS table contains in-frame sequences only and omits some clones. Under half of the omission traces to an unresolved V gene where checked; the cause of the rest is unknown. V, J and clone size reflect that table, while D and trimming were determined from the DNA. Counted in this sample were around 47,000 clones; around 94% of them appeared once. About 3.1% of the sample lies in the top ten.

The sequencing input was PBMCs. The chain links TRBV4-1 with TRBJ1-2, and perhaps TRBD1 as D gene, on 5 matching bases. The sequence derives from a woman in her thirties in good health and a related stem cell transplant donor. In nucleotides, the sequence is TGCGCCAGCAGCCAGCCCCGGGGGGTGACAGATGGCTACACCTTC. Its protein reads: CASSQPRGVTDGYTF.